The clone carrying this T cell receptor beta chain turned up a few times. This record comes from a study of early T cells in non-severe SARS-CoV-2 infection. Study summary: Sequencing used unsorted whole-blood bulk RNA, so chains lack pairing.

TCRdb called the 5' RACE reads again in MiXCR, with one record for every CDR3 protein. The data hold approximately 56,000 distinct CDR3 sequences, with 9.1% observed a single time. After removal of 2 bases from V and 2 bases from J, the junction contained 4 bases not matched to a gene. This CDR3 is built from 16 residues. Per the germline V gene, CDR1 is SGHTA and CDR2 is FQGTGA. The chain links TRBV7-3 to TRBJ2-2; 8 nucleotides match TRBD2. This TCR was sampled from an adult who was a healthcare worker with PCR-confirmed SARS-CoV-2 infection or an uninfected control (not recorded which). The sequenced material came from whole blood. CDR3 coding DNA: TGTGCCAGCAGCTTAGCGGGAGGCCCTAACACCGGGGAGCTGTTTTTT. Its translation: CASSLAGGPNTGELFF.